This TCR beta chain was retrieved from a study of early T cells in non-severe SARS-CoV-2 infection. Study-wide context: It was bulk RNA from unsorted whole blood that was sequenced, and the chains were unpaired.

This clonotype has ten or more counts. CDR3 length: 15 residues. V was trimmed by 0 bases and J by 1 base, leaving 12 bases between them. Germline CDR1 DFQATT, CDR2 SNEGSKA (reference sequence). Individual cDNA molecules were tagged with unique molecular identifiers. Using its own MiXCR run on the 5' RACE reads, TCRdb lists one record per CDR3 protein. The sample records just over 70,000 distinct CDR3 sequences, 12% being singletons. The chain joins TRBV20-1 to TRBJ1-1; D call uncertain. Sequenced material: whole blood. This receptor was obtained from an adult who was a healthcare worker with PCR-confirmed SARS-CoV-2 infection or an uninfected control (not recorded which). The chain's CDR3 is CSARDRRGSNTEAFF. The CDR3, as DNA: TGCAGTGCTAGAGATCGAAGAGGGTCGAACACTGAAGCTTTCTTT.